The 2 T cell receptor beta chains below all came from one sample that was sequenced in a study of cytomegalovirus exposure and HLA in healthy donors. Profiled with immunoSEQ multiplex PCR; TCRdb holds only in-frame clones, not every one. This table has approximately 82,000 clones, 85% to 95% appearing once. The source material was PBMCs. The receptors shown here come from a woman between 18 and 29 years old in good health and CMV-seronegative.

This chain links TRBV6-5 with TRBJ2-3; possible D gene TRBD2, 6 bases. V was pared by 2 bases and J by 2 bases, with 11 bases between. The CDR3 is 15 amino acids. Germline assignment: CDR1 MNHEY and CDR2 SVGAGI. The CDR3 nucleotides read TGTGCCAGCAGTTACGGGGCGGGGTACACAGATACGCAGTATTTT. It is translated as CASSYGAGYTDTQYF.

The CDR3, as DNA: TGTGCCAGCAGCTTGGCAGGGTATACTTCTGGGGCCAACGTCCTGACTTTC. Its protein product is CASSLAGYTSGANVLTF. J is TRBJ2-6 and V is TRBV7-2; TRBD1 is a possible D gene (5 bases). CDR3 length: 17 amino acids. With 3 bases removed from V and 1 base from J, the gap between germline ends came to 13 bases. CDR1 SGHTA and CDR2 FQGNSA come from the germline V gene.